The present T cell receptor beta chain was sequenced within a study of sequential checkpoint blockade in melanoma. Treatment: randomized to nivolumab then ipilimumab (arm A) or the reverse (arm B). No patient had prior DNA-damaging chemotherapy. The protocol was immunoSEQ multiplex PCR, while the TCRdb copy is restricted to in-frame clones and leaves out a portion. Altogether approximately 13,000 clones are present, about 72% being singletons, with the ten largest covering around 50%. The length of the CDR3 is 16 residues. Trimming took 2 bases from V and 1 from J; bases not matched to a gene: 8. CDR1 SQVTM and CDR2 ANQGSEA come from the germline V gene.

The J gene is TRBJ2-7, the V gene TRBV29-1; 10 positions match TRBD1. Specimen: CD8+ T cells sorted from blood (inferred from file names), collected from a patient given nivolumab and ipilimumab in sequence. This TCR was recovered from a human patient with melanoma. Some clones in this sample may be carry-over from other donors' samples. The CDR3 region has the DNA TGCAGCGTTGAATCGGGGGAGGGACAGGGGTCCTACGAGCAGTACTTC. Translated, it gives CSVESGEGQGSYEQYF.